Listed below are T cell receptor beta chains from one sample, sequenced in a study of T cell repertoires in aging, cancer and after chemotherapy. TCRdb reprocessed the multiplex PCR reads via MiXCR and lists one record per CDR3 protein. The table has roughly 5,200 distinct CDR3 sequences, around 28% seen once. Sequencing used blood. All receptors come from a human donor in good health. The CDR3 runs from the conserved cysteine through the conserved F or W. A D gene is named only where the DNA matches it firmly. Part of the rows lack a size; the others show once, few, many or a class for expanded clones.

clone size,J gene,V gene,D gene,CDR3 protein,CDR3 DNA
medium-sized,TRBJ1-1,TRBV29-1,-,CSAVLTLNTEAFF,TGCAGCGCTGTGTTGACACTAAACACTGAAGCTTTCTTT
-,TRBJ1-3,TRBV11-2,-,CASSLDGVGVPGNTIYF,TGTGCCAGCAGCTTAGATGGGGTCGGGGTACCTGGAAACACCATATATTTT
medium-sized,TRBJ2-5,TRBV30,TRBD2,CAWRSGLAGGRETQYF,TGTGCCTGGAGGTCGGGACTAGCGGGGGGCCGAGAGACCCAGTACTTC
medium-sized,TRBJ2-7,TRBV11-1,TRBD2,CASSLATSGGSYEQYF,TGTGCCAGCAGCTTAGCGACTAGCGGGGGATCCTACGAGCAGTACTTC
-,TRBJ1-5,TRBV27,-,CASGFYGLSNQPQHF,TGTGCCAGCGGTTTTTACGGGCTAAGCAATCAGCCCCAGCATTTT
-,TRBJ1-5,TRBV18,TRBD1,CASSPTQGAGQPQHF,TGTGCCAGCTCACCGACTCAGGGGGCGGGTCAGCCCCAGCATTTT
few,TRBJ1-6,TRBV11-1,TRBD1,CASSLETGALNSPLHF,TGTGCCAGCAGCTTGGAGACAGGGGCGCTCAATTCACCCCTCCACTTT
few,TRBJ2-7,TRBV6-2/TRBV6-3,-,CASSLSGVWGYEQYF,TGTGCCAGCAGTTTATCGGGAGTGTGGGGCTACGAGCAGTACTTC
few,TRBJ2-1,TRBV5-6,-,CASSLDWGSNYNEQFF,TGTGCCAGCAGCTTGGACTGGGGGTCAAACTACAATGAGCAGTTCTTC
-,TRBJ1-5,TRBV30,-,CAWSVLRPTWRGDNQPQHF,TGTGCCTGGAGTGTATTAAGGCCTACGTGGAGAGGTGACAATCAGCCCCAGCATTTT
-,TRBJ1-5,TRBV30,-,CAWSVLDRQPQHF,TGTGCCTGGAGTGTACTCGACAGGCAGCCCCAGCATTTT